This T cell receptor (beta chain) is drawn from a study of CD8+ T cells in alopecia areata. About the study: Affected scalp percentage determined the severity score of treated patients.

As for treatment: oral pan-JAK inhibitor, 5-10 mg twice daily. This clone was recorded once. Its cognate antigen is unknown. Study conclusions and caveats: Shared TCR sequences were less clear between patients than in mice, possibly partly from HLA diversity.

CDR3 length: 15 residues. Germline V gene lookup returns CDR1 MGHRA and CDR2 YSYEKL. Deletions cut 1 base from V and 0 bases from J, with 10 bases between. It was cDNA, reverse transcribed from extracted RNA, that served as the sequencing template. Sequencing used immunoSEQ multiplex PCR; TCRdb keeps in-frame clones, though not all of them. The sample yields 93,000 or so clones, 70% to 90% seen once. The rearrangement links TRBV4-1 to TRBJ2-7, with D possibly being TRBD1 (6 bases). The TCR sequence derives from a human donor with alopecia areata. Sequencing was performed on CD8+ T cells sorted from blood, taken between weeks 30 and 35, from a patient treated with tofacitinib. The CDR3 coding sequence is TGCGCCAGCAGCCAAGCATGGGACATCTCCTACGAGCAGTACTTC. This encodes CASSQAWDISYEQYF.